This T cell receptor (beta chain) appears in the sequencing data of a study of blood T cell repertoires in COVID-19 (dated by TCRdb to the early 2020s). For the study in its entirety: The collaborator samples originated in the United States, Italy and Spain and spanned the acute and convalescent phases of COVID-19. The prospective study material was composed of cDNA or gDNA derived from T cells, B-cell-depleted T cells, or PBMCs. Subjects who had been exposed to COVID-19, were actively infected with it, or had recovered from it provided the deeply sampled blood TCRbeta repertoires that made up the dataset. The repertoires were released in a freely available public database meant as a resource for research on the immune response to SARS-CoV-2. Samples were obtained from the ongoing ImmuneRACE study (first 160 participants) and from 950 to 1,500 subjects provided by 6 global collaborators. A de-identified subject ID, COVID-19 status, age in years and sex were almost always included in the sample metadata. HLA class I and class II types, where available, came from metadata supplied by the sample provider rather than from assay-based typing.

On this clone itself: The antigen it recognizes is unknown. Base qualities are not at hand, and no much larger clone is one base apart.

Beyond this particular receptor, the publication reports: How much clinical and demographic metadata was included differed by source and by participant, and the metadata was provided uncurated.

TCRbeta CDR3 regions were amplified from genomic DNA by means of the immunoSEQ Assay, a bias-controlled multiplex PCR. For the original study's pipeline: The number of nucleated cells in each sample was estimated from the amplification of reference gene primers within the assay. To quantify the absolute abundance of each unique TCRbeta CDR3 rearrangement, sequence reads were collapsed and filtered. For each sample, productive Simpson clonality was calculated as the square root of Simpson's diversity index over productive rearrangements. TCRdb re-hosts the immuneACCESS table, in-frame sequences only. Its copies lack some clones; in the studies checked, an unresolved V gene accounts for under half of them, and the cause for the rest is not known. The D gene and trimming were derived from the DNA, and the V and J assignments and clone size from that table. Counted in this sample were just over 75,000 clones; about 83% of them appeared once. Of the sample, 4.5% to 6% is held by the ten largest clones.

Collaborating institutions collected whole blood in K2EDTA tubes following their own protocols. For TCRbeta analysis, collaborators shipped samples as frozen whole blood, isolated PBMCs, or DNA extracted from either of those sample types. The TCR originated in a woman of 80 years or more with active or convalescent COVID-19. Sequenced material: peripheral blood.

The CDR3 corresponds to CASSVGLAGGWKFF. Here is the DNA: TGTGCCAGCAGCGTAGGACTAGCGGGAGGATGGAAGTTCTTC. The receptor chain draws on TRBV9 and TRBJ2-1; 13 bases in between match TRBD2. Trimmed from V: 0 bases; trimmed from J: 14 bases; junction bases lacking a gene match: 5. The CDR1 and CDR2 encoded by the germline V gene are SGDLS and YYNGEE. From the cysteine through the phenylalanine, the CDR3 covers 14 amino acids. Only the CDR3 region is kept as DNA, spanning 42 bases read in frame from base 1.